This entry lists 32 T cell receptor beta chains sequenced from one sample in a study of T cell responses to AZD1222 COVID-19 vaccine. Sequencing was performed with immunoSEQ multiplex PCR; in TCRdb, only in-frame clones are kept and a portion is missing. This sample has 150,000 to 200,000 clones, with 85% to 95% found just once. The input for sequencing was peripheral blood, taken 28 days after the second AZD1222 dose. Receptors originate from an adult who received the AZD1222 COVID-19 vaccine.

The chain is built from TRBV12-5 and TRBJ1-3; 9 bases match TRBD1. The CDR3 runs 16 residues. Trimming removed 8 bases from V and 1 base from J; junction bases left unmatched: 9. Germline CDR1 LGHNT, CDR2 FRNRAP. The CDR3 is CASRTGGTSSGNTIYF. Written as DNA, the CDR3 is TGTGCTAGTAGAACAGGGGGCACAAGTTCTGGAAACACCATATATTTT.

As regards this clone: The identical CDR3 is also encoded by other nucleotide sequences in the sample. CDR3 amino acids: CASSATGNYGYTF. CDR3 nucleotide sequence: TGTGCCAGCAGCGCGACAGGGAACTATGGCTACACCTTC. The chain has TRBV9 and TRBJ1-2; the match to TRBD1 covers 7 bases. CDR1 and CDR2 from the germline V gene are SGDLS and YYNGEE. This CDR3 region has 13 residues. V lost 3 bases and J lost 2; bases outside the gene matches: 1.

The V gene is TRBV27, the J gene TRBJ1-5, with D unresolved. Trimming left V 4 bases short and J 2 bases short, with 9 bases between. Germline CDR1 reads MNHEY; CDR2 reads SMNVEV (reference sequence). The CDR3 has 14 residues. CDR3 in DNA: TGTGCCAGCAGTTCCCGGGTTCGCAATCAGCCCCAGCATTTT. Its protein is CASSSRVRNQPQHF.

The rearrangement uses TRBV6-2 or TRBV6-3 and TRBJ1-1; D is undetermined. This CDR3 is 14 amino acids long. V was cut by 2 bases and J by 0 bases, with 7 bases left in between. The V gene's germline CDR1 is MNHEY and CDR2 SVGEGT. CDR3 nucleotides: TGTGCCAGCAGTTACGGCAGAATGAACACTGAAGCTTTCTTT. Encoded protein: CASSYGRMNTEAFF.

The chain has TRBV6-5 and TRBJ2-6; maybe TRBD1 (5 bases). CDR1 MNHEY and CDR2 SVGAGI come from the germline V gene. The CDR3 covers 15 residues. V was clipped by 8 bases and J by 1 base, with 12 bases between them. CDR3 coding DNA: TGTGCCAGCGATGACAGCGCGTCTGGGGCCAACGTCCTGACTTTC. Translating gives CASDDSASGANVLTF.

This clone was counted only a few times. The CDR3 here is CASSLRRLAGVREQFF. The CDR3 DNA reads TGTGCCAGCAGCCTCCGACGCTTAGCGGGAGTACGGGAGCAGTTCTTC. This chain joins TRBV11-2 and TRBJ2-1, with 9 positions matching TRBD2. The germline gives CDR1 SGHAT, CDR2 FQNNGV. This CDR3 region has 16 residues. Losses at the gene ends were 5 bases for V and 10 bases for J; bases not matched to a gene: 15.

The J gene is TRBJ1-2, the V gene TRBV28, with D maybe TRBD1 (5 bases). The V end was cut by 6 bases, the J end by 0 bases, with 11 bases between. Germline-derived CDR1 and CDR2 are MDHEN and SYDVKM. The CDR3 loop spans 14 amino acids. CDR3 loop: CASSRRVANYGYTF. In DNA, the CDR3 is TGTGCCAGCAGCCGCAGGGTAGCTAACTATGGCTACACCTTC.

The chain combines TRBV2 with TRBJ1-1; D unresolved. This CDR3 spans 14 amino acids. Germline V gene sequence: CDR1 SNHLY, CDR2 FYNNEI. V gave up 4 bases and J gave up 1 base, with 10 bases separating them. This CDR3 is CASSGKIRNTEAFF. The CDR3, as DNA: TGTGCCAGCAGTGGTAAGATTAGGAACACTGAAGCTTTCTTT.

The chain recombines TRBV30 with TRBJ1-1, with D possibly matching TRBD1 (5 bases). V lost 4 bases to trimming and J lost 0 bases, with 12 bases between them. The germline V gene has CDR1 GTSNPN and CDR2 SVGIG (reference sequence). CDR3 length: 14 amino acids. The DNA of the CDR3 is TGTGCCTGGAATCACCAGACAGTGAACACTGAAGCTTTCTTT. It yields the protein CAWNHQTVNTEAFF.

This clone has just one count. CDR3 sequence (DNA): TGTGCCAGCAGCTTAGGGCGGGGGGGCTACGTTCAGCCCCAGCATTTT. Translating gives CASSLGRGGYVQPQHF. The chain employs TRBV11-2 and TRBJ1-5; D possibly corresponds to TRBD1 (6 bases). V was cut by 1 base and J by 6 bases, with 16 bases left in between. There are 16 residues in the CDR3. Germline-derived CDR1 and CDR2 are SGHAT and FQNNGV.

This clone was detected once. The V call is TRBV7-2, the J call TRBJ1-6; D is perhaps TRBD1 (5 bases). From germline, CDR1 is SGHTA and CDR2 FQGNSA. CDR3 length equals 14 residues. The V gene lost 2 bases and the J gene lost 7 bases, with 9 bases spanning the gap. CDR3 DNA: TGTGCCAGCAGCTTACGGGGGAAAAATTCACCCCTCCACTTT. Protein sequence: CASSLRGKNSPLHF.

CDR3 sequence: CASSYGGGYQPQHF. DNA for the CDR3: TGTGCCAGCAGTTACGGGGGCGGGTATCAGCCCCAGCATTTT. The chain joins TRBV6-2 or TRBV6-3 to TRBJ1-5, with a tentative D call TRBD1 (6 bases). This CDR3 spans 14 amino acids. V was pared by 2 bases and J by 5 bases, with 10 bases between. Per the germline V gene, CDR1 is MNHEY and CDR2 is SVGEGT.

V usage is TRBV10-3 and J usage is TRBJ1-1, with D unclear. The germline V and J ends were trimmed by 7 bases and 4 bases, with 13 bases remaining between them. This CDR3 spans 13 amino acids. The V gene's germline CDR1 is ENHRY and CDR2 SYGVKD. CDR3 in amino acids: CAIKNSGGTEAFF. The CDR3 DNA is TGTGCCATCAAGAACTCCGGCGGCACTGAAGCTTTCTTT.

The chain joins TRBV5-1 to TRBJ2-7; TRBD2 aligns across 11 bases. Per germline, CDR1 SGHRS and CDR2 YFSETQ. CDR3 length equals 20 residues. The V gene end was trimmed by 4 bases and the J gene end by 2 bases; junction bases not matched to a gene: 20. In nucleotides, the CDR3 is TGCGCCAGCAGCCCGGTGGGGGGCATGCGCCTAGCGGGAGGCGCCTACGAGCAGTACTTC. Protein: CASSPVGGMRLAGGAYEQYF.

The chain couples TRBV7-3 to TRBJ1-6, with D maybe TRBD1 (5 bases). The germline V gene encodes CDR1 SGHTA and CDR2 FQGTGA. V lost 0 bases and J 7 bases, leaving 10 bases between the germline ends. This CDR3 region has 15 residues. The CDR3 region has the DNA TGTGCCAGCAGCTTAACTTTTGACAGAAATTCACCCCTCCACTTT. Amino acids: CASSLTFDRNSPLHF.

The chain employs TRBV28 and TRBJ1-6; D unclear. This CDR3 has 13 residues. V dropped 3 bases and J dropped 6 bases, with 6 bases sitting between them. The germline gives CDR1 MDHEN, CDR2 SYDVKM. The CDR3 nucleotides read TGTGCCAGCAGTTTCAAGGTTAATTCACCCCTCCACTTT. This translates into CASSFKVNSPLHF.

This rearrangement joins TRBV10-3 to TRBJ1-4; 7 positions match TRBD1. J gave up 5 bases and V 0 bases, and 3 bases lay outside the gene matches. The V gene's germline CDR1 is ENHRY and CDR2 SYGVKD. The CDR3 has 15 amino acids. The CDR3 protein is CAISESGTANEKLFF. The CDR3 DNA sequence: TGTGCCATCAGTGAGTCCGGGACAGCGAATGAAAAACTGTTTTTT.

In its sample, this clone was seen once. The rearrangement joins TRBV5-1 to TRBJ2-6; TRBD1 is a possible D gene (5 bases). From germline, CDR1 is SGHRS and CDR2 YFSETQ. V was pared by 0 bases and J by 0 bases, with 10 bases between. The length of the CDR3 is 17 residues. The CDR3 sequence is CASSLEAGHSGANVLTF. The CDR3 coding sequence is TGCGCCAGCAGCTTGGAGGCAGGACACTCTGGGGCCAACGTCCTGACTTTC.

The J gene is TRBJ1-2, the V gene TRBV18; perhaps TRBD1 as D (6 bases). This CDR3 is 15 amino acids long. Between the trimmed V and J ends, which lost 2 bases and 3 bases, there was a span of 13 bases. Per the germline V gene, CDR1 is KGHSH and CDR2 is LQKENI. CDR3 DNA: TGTGCCAGCTCACCAGTACTATCAGGGGACTATGGCTACACCTTC. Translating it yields CASSPVLSGDYGYTF.

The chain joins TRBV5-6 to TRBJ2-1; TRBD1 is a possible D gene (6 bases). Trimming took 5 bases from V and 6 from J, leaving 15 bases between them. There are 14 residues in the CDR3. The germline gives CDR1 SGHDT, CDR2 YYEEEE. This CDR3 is CASSNPGAGNEQFF. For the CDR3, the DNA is TGTGCCAGCAGTAACCCAGGGGCGGGCAATGAGCAGTTCTTC.

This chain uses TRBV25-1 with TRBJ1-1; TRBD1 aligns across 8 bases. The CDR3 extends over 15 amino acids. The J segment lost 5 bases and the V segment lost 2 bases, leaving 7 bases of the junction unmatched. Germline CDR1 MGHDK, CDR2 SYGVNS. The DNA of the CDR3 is TGTGCCAGCAGTGAACCAGGGGGCGAATGGACTGAAGCTTTCTTT. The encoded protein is CASSEPGGEWTEAFF.

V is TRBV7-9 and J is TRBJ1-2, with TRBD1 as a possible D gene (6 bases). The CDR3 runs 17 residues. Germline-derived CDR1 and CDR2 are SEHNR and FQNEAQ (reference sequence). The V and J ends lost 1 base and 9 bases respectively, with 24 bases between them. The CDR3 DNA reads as TGTGCCAGCAGCTTAGTTTTAGCTGGCAGGGGCCCCTTAAGCTACACCTTC. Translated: CASSLVLAGRGPLSYTF.

This chain's CDR3 is CASGDTSYTF. CDR3 DNA sequence: TGTGCCAGCGGGGACACGAGCTACACCTTC. This chain uses TRBV2 with TRBJ1-2; maybe TRBD1 (6 bases). Germline CDR1 and CDR2: SNHLY and FYNNEI. With 8 bases removed from V and 9 bases from J, the gap between germline ends came to 10 bases. This CDR3 is 10 amino acids long.

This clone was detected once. In DNA, the CDR3 is TGCGCCAGCAGCCACGGACAGGGGCAGTATTTT. Translation gives CASSHGQGQYF. This sequence joins TRBV10-2 and TRBJ2-3; 8 positions agree with TRBD1. V lost 6 bases and J lost 11; bases outside the gene matches: 4. The CDR3 runs to 11 residues. Per germline, CDR1 WSHSY and CDR2 SAAADI.

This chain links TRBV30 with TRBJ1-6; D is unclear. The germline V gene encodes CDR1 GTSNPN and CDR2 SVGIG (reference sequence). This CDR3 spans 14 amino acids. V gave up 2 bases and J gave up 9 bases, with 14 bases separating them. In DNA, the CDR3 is TGTGCCTGGAGTCCCAAGGTTGTTGGTTCACCCCTCCACTTT. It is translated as CAWSPKVVGSPLHF. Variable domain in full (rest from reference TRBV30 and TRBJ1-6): SQTIHQWPATLVQPVGSPLSLECTVEGTSNPNLYWYRQAAGRGLQLLFYSVGIGQISSEVPQNLSASRPQDRQFILSSKKLLLSDSGFYLCAWSPKVVGSPLHFGNGTRLTVT.

The CDR3 DNA is TGTGCCTGGAGTATAGCGGGAGAGACCCAGTACTTC. Its protein is CAWSIAGETQYF. The chain links TRBV30 to TRBJ2-5, with 7 bases identical to TRBD2. CDR1 is GTSNPN, CDR2 SVGIG, per germline (reference sequence). V shed 2 bases, J shed 4 bases, and the junction held 1 base outside the gene matches. CDR3 size: 12 residues.

The chain's CDR3 is CASSGGFGSPLHF. CDR3 nucleotide sequence: TGTGCCAGTAGTGGAGGGTTTGGTTCACCCCTCCACTTT. J is TRBJ1-6 and V is TRBV19; D call uncertain. The CDR3 totals 13 residues. V lost 5 bases and J 9 bases, leaving 11 bases between the germline ends. Germline assignment: CDR1 LNHDA and CDR2 SQIVND (reference sequence).

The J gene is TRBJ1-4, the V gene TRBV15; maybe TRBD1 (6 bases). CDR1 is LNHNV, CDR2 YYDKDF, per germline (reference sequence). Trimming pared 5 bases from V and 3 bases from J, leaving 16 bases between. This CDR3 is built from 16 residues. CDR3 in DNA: TGTGCCACCAGCCTTAACAGGGAAAGGGCTAATGAAAAACTGTTTTTT. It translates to CATSLNRERANEKLFF. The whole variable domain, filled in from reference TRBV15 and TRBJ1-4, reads DAMVIQNPRYQVTQFGKPVTLSCSQTLNHNVMYWYQQKSSQAPKLLFHYYDKDFNNEADTPDNFQSRRPNTSFCFLDIRSPGLGDTAMYLCATSLNRERANEKLFFGSGTQLSVL.

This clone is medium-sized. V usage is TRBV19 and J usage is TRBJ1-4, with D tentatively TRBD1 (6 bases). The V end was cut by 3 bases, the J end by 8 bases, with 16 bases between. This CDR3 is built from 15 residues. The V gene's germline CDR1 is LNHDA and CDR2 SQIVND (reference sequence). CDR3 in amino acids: CASSIEQGVGEKLFF. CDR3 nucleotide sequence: TGTGCCAGTAGTATCGAACAGGGTGTGGGAGAAAAACTGTTTTTT.

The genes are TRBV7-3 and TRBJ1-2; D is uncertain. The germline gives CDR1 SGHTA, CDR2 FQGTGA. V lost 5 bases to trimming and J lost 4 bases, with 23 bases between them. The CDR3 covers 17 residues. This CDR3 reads CASSPSFVTAEGYGYTF. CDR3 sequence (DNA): TGTGCCAGCAGCCCCTCTTTCGTTACAGCTGAGGGCTATGGCTACACCTTC.

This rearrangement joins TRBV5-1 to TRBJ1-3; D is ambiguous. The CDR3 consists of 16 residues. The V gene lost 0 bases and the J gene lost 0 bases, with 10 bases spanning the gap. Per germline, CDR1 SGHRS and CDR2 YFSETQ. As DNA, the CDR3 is TGCGCCAGCAGCTTGGCCGTGAGTAACTCTGGAAACACCATATATTTT. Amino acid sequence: CASSLAVSNSGNTIYF. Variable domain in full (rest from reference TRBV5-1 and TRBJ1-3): KAGVTQTPRYLIKTRGQQVTLSCSPISGHRSVSWYQQTPGQGLQFLFEYFSETQRNKGNFPGRFSGRQFSNSRSEMNVSTLELGDSALYLCASSLAVSNSGNTIYFGEGSWLTVV.

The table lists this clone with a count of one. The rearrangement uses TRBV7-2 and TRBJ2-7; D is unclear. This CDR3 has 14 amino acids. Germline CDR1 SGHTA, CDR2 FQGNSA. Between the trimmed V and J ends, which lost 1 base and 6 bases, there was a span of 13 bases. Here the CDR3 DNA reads TGTGCCAGCAGCTTAGGCCCGGACCTGGGCGAGCAGTACTTC. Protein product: CASSLGPDLGEQYF.